This T cell receptor beta chain comes out of a study of T cell changes during pregnancy in multiple sclerosis. The table came from immunoSEQ multiplex PCR; TCRdb's copy has only in-frame clones and leaves some out. The table lists about 72,000 clones, roughly 89% of them singletons. The material sequenced was peripheral blood, taken in the third trimester of pregnancy. This receptor was obtained from a female donor in good health, enrolled as a control in a pregnancy study.

The CDR3 coding sequence is TGTGCCTGGAGTGTCCCCCCCTCCGAGCGCCAAGCTACCTTTTCCTACAATGAGCAGTTCTTC. This sequence encodes CAWSVPPSERQATFSYNEQFF. V usage is TRBV30 and J usage is TRBJ2-1; D is ambiguous. CDR1 and CDR2 from the germline V gene are GTSNPN and SVGIG (reference sequence). Trimming cost V 0 bases and J 1 base, with 28 bases left between them. The length of the CDR3 is 21 residues.